This is a list of T cell receptor beta chains from one sample in a study of identical twins. Using its own MiXCR run on the 5' RACE reads, TCRdb lists one record per CDR3 protein. The data show around 280,000 distinct CDR3 sequences, more than 6.5% seen once. These data also featured in a second study, about yellow fever vaccine responses in identical twins.

The sample consisted of memory (CD45RO+) T cells sorted from blood. The origin of the receptors is a woman aged 18-29 years in good health. Each CDR3 is given with its conserved first and last residue. The D gene is left open where the match is weak. Size tells how often a clone was seen (once, few, many) or the class of an expanded clone, and some rows leave it out.

>TRBV9|14|TRBD2|TRBJ2-2|.
CASSASGTNGELFF
TGTGCCAGCAGCGCGAGCGGGACCAACGGGGAGCTGTTTTTT
>TRBV3-1|15|.|TRBJ2-3|many
CASSRQPALTDTQYF
TGTGCCAGCAGCCGTCAACCGGCCCTCACAGATACGCAGTATTTT
>TRBV12-3/TRBV12-4|15|.|TRBJ1-1|many
CASTQGASMNTEAFF
TGTGCCAGCACCCAAGGGGCCAGTATGAACACTGAAGCTTTCTTT
>TRBV6-1|13|.|TRBJ1-6|few
CASSGDRDLPLHF
TGTGCCAGCAGTGGAGACCGCGATTTACCCCTCCACTTT
>TRBV20-1|15|.|TRBJ1-4|.
CTARSFNSGPEKLFF
TGCACTGCTAGATCCTTCAACTCAGGCCCAGAAAAACTGTTTTTT
>TRBV7-6|15|.|TRBJ1-3|few
CASSLGFATGNTIYF
TGTGCCAGCAGCTTAGGTTTCGCTACTGGAAACACCATATATTTT
>TRBV5-4|14|TRBD1|TRBJ2-3|few
CASKRQGDTDTQYF
TGTGCCAGCAAACGACAGGGAGACACAGATACGCAGTATTTT
>TRBV18|14|.|TRBJ2-2|few
CASSGGATTGELFF
TGTGCCAGCTCAGGGGGAGCGACCACCGGGGAGCTGTTTTTT
>TRBV3-1|15|TRBD1|TRBJ2-5|few
CASSQTDRAQETQYF
TGTGCCAGCAGCCAAACGGACAGGGCACAAGAGACCCAGTACTTC
>TRBV6-2/TRBV6-3|15|.|TRBJ2-1|.
CASSYLSEPGYEQFF
TGTGCCAGCAGTTACCTGAGCGAACCTGGCTATGAGCAGTTCTTC
>TRBV6-5|16|.|TRBJ2-1|.
CASSYSAGTPYNEQFF
TGTGCCAGCAGTTATTCGGCGGGAACCCCCTACAATGAGCAGTTCTTC
>TRBV9|16|.|TRBJ2-6|.
CASSVFGVTGANVLTF
TGTGCCAGCAGCGTATTTGGGGTTACTGGGGCCAACGTCCTGACTTTC
>TRBV2|13|.|TRBJ2-3|.
CASKAESTDTQYF
TGTGCCAGCAAAGCCGAGTCCACAGATACGCAGTATTTT
>TRBV11-2|14|.|TRBJ2-3|.
CASSSGGNGDTQYF
TGTGCCAGCAGCTCTGGCGGGAATGGAGATACGCAGTATTTT
>TRBV6-5|15|.|TRBJ1-1|.
CASSYSIGGNTEAFF
TGTGCCAGCAGTTACTCGATTGGGGGAAACACTGAAGCTTTCTTT
>TRBV2|15|TRBD2|TRBJ2-3|few
CASSGSTSVTDTQYF
TGTGCCAGCAGCGGTTCGACTAGCGTAACAGATACGCAGTATTTT
>TRBV12-3/TRBV12-4|14|.|TRBJ1-1|many
CASSLASRNTEAFF
TGTGCCAGCAGTTTAGCATCGCGGAACACTGAAGCTTTCTTT
>TRBV20-1|11|.|TRBJ2-3|.
CSARDRDTQYF
TGCAGTGCTAGGGACCGAGATACGCAGTATTTT
>TRBV24-1|17|TRBD1|TRBJ1-5|many
CATSDSRGYPSNQPQHF
TGTGCCACCAGTGACTCCAGGGGGTATCCCTCCAATCAGCCCCAGCATTTT
>TRBV7-9|13|TRBD2|TRBJ2-3|few
CAAMGGNTDTQYF
TGTGCCGCTATGGGGGGGAATACAGATACGCAGTATTTT
>TRBV4-1|17|.|TRBJ2-1|few
CASSQEGARNLGNEQFF
TGCGCCAGCAGCCAAGAAGGGGCAAGGAATCTCGGCAATGAGCAGTTCTTC
>TRBV5-1|18|TRBD2|TRBJ2-2|.
CASSLDLAGGPSTGELFF
TGCGCCAGCAGCTTGGATTTAGCGGGAGGGCCGAGTACCGGGGAGCTGTTTTTT
>TRBV5-1|14|TRBD1|TRBJ2-5|many
CASSQRTGLETQYF
TGCGCCAGCAGCCAAAGGACAGGGTTAGAGACCCAGTACTTC
>TRBV18|16|TRBD2|TRBJ2-1|few
CASSPTLATPYNEQFF
TGTGCCAGCTCACCTACACTAGCGACGCCCTACAATGAGCAGTTCTTC
>TRBV6-2/TRBV6-3|22|TRBD2|TRBJ2-1|few
CASSPQGFVAGGLRGSYNEQFF
TGTGCCAGCAGTCCACAGGGTTTTGTAGCGGGAGGGCTCAGAGGCTCCTACAATGAGCAGTTCTTC
>TRBV5-1|14|.|TRBJ2-1|few
CASSLGTSGHEQFF
TGCGCCAGCAGCCTCGGGACAAGTGGTCATGAGCAGTTCTTC
>TRBV5-1|13|.|TRBJ2-4|.
CASSWDSRNIQYF
TGCGCCAGCAGCTGGGACTCCCGCAACATTCAGTACTTC
>TRBV4-2|18|TRBD2|TRBJ2-7|few
CASSPRLLSTSGEYEQYF
TGTGCCAGCAGCCCAAGACTTCTTTCGACTAGCGGAGAATACGAGCAGTACTTC
>TRBV7-8|15|TRBD1|TRBJ1-6|.
CASSFQGQGNSPLHF
TGTGCCAGCAGCTTCCAGGGACAGGGAAATTCACCCCTCCACTTT
>TRBV6-2/TRBV6-3|15|.|TRBJ2-7|.
CASRTYRDPSREQYF
TGTGCCAGCAGAACATACCGGGACCCCTCGCGGGAGCAGTACTTC
>TRBV5-1|15|.|TRBJ2-1|many
CASSPRDLGLNEQFF
TGCGCCAGCAGCCCGAGAGACTTAGGGTTGAATGAGCAGTTCTTC
>TRBV4-1|16|TRBD2|TRBJ2-1|.
CASSRPSSGVYNEQFF
TGCGCCAGCAGCCGCCCGTCTAGCGGGGTGTACAATGAGCAGTTCTTC
>TRBV2|14|.|TRBJ2-1|many
CASIGGRGYNEQFF
TGTGCCAGCATCGGAGGGAGAGGATACAATGAGCAGTTCTTC
>TRBV2|15|.|TRBJ1-5|few
CASNEDRESNQPQHF
TGTGCCAGCAATGAGGACAGAGAGAGCAATCAGCCCCAGCATTTT
>TRBV28|14|TRBD1|TRBJ1-2|few
CASSFVRGPPGYTF
TGTGCCAGCAGTTTTGTCAGGGGGCCCCCGGGCTACACCTTC
>TRBV12-3/TRBV12-4|15|.|TRBJ2-6|many
CASSLDNSGANVLTF
TGTGCCAGCAGTTTAGACAACTCTGGGGCCAACGTCCTGACTTTC
>TRBV20-1|16|TRBD2|TRBJ2-1|many
CSAREGGLAGYNEQFF
TGCAGTGCTAGAGAGGGGGGGCTAGCGGGCTACAATGAGCAGTTCTTC
>TRBV5-4|14|TRBD1|TRBJ2-3|.
CASSERQGTDTQYF
TGTGCCAGCAGCGAGAGACAGGGTACAGATACGCAGTATTTT
>TRBV12-3/TRBV12-4|17|TRBD2|TRBJ2-3|many
CARMPSGGFVGTDTQYF
TGTGCCAGGATGCCTAGCGGGGGGTTTGTCGGCACAGATACGCAGTATTTT